The 11 T cell receptor beta chains below come from one sample, sequenced in a study of breast tumors, draining lymph nodes, adjacent tissues. MiXCR was run by TCRdb on the multiplex PCR reads, yielding one entry per CDR3 protein. This table has about 300,000 distinct CDR3 sequences, 30% to 35% appearing once. Breast cancer patients provided tissue from their axillary draining lymph nodes. Sequenced input: axillary lymph node tissue. Receptors were obtained from a female donor with breast cancer. Some clones in this sample may be carry-over from other donors' samples.

The rearrangement joins TRBV5-1 to TRBJ1-2, with TRBD1 as a possible D gene (5 bases). The CDR3 loop spans 14 amino acids. V shed 7 bases and J shed 3 bases, with 16 bases lying between them. From germline, CDR1 is SGHRS and CDR2 YFSETQ. The CDR3 region is CASAGTALHYGYTF. The CDR3 region has the DNA TGCGCCAGCGCCGGGACGGCCCTCCACTATGGCTACACCTTC.

This clonotype has at least ten counts. The V and J genes are TRBV12-3 or TRBV12-4 and TRBJ1-2, with 7 bases lining up with TRBD1. The V segment lost 6 bases and the J segment 8 bases; nucleotides outside the gene matches: 9. This CDR3 contains 13 residues. The CDR3 DNA is TGTGCCAGCAGAGCAGGGGGGCCGATGGGCTACACCTTC. Translating gives CASRAGGPMGYTF.

This clonotype was recorded at least ten times. The rearrangement links TRBV11-3 to TRBJ2-7; D could derive from TRBD1 or TRBD2 (5 bases each). Trimming stripped 5 bases from V and 6 bases from J, with 14 bases between. The CDR3 is 13 residues long. The germline gives CDR1 SGHNT, CDR2 YENEEA. The CDR3 DNA sequence: TGTGCCAGCAGCACCCGGGACGGACCCGAGCAGTACTTC. It specifies CASSTRDGPEQYF.

Note on this clonotype: Since a much larger clone is just one base distant, this may be a read error. This chain connects TRBV12-3 or TRBV12-4 to TRBJ1-5; D is possibly TRBD1 (5 bases). The V end was cut by 5 bases, the J end by 1 base, with 12 bases between. There are 15 residues in the CDR3. The CDR3 here is CASSQQDLSNQPQHF. In DNA, the CDR3 is TGTGCCAGCAGTCAACAGGATTTGAGCAATCAGCCCCAGCATTTT.

The table lists this clonotype with many counts. The chain links TRBV7-6 to TRBJ2-6; no definite D call. The CDR3 has 15 residues. V was clipped by 1 base and J by 4 bases, with 8 bases between them. Germline lookup yields CDR1 SGHVS and CDR2 FNYEAQ. In DNA, the CDR3 is TGTGCCAGCAGCTTAGGGACGCAGGGGGCCAACGTCCTGACTTTC. It specifies CASSLGTQGANVLTF.

This clonotype showed up many times. The V and J genes are TRBV15 and TRBJ2-5, with D possibly being TRBD1 (5 bases). There are 13 residues in the CDR3. Trimming shortened V by 6 bases and J by 3 bases, and 11 bases separated the two germline ends. CDR1 is LNHNV, CDR2 YYDKDF, per germline (reference sequence). The CDR3 coding sequence is TGTGCCACCAGGGGGCTTGGAAAAGAGACCCAGTACTTC. It yields the protein CATRGLGKETQYF.

The sample holds many counts of this clonotype. V and J are TRBV11-3 and TRBJ2-3; 7 bases align to TRBD1. The CDR3 is made up of 14 amino acids. With 8 bases clipped from V and 2 bases from J, the junction kept 7 bases outside the gene matches. Germline V gene lookup returns CDR1 SGHNT and CDR2 YENEEA. CDR3 sequence: CASEGAPHTDTQYF. The DNA for the CDR3 is TGTGCCAGCGAGGGGGCCCCTCACACAGATACGCAGTATTTT.

This clonotype appeared many times. The chain couples TRBV9 to TRBJ2-7; D unclear. From germline, CDR1 is SGDLS and CDR2 YYNGEE. CDR3 length equals 15 residues. Between the trimmed V and J ends, which lost 0 bases and 0 bases, there was a span of 10 bases. This chain's CDR3 is CASSVGSAYSYEQYF. The DNA for the CDR3 is TGTGCCAGCAGCGTAGGCAGCGCCTACTCCTACGAGCAGTACTTC.

This clonotype was counted ten times or more. The rearrangement joins TRBV5-1 to TRBJ2-3; 7 bases line up with TRBD2. The V gene end was trimmed by 4 bases and the J gene end by 3 bases; junction bases not matched to a gene: 14. This CDR3 is built from 17 residues. In germline, CDR1 is SGHRS, CDR2 YFSETQ. CDR3 amino acids: CASSNFGRAGLTDTQYF. The CDR3 DNA follows: TGCGCCAGCAGCAATTTTGGGAGGGCCGGTCTTACAGATACGCAGTATTTT.

The chain carries TRBV5-6 and TRBJ2-5; 9 nucleotides agree with TRBD1. Trimming at V came to 5 bases and at J to 7 bases, leaving 12 bases not matched to a gene. The CDR3 extends over 15 amino acids. Germline CDR1 reads SGHDT; CDR2 reads YYEEEE. CDR3 sequence (DNA): TGTGCCAGCAGACCGGGACAGGGCGGATTCGGGACCCAGTACTTC. Residues: CASRPGQGGFGTQYF.

The V call is TRBV2, the J call TRBJ2-5; TRBD1 agrees at 7 bases. This CDR3 has 14 residues. The germline V gene has CDR1 SNHLY and CDR2 FYNNEI. Unmatched junction bases numbered 7, after V lost 9 bases and J lost 0 bases. In DNA form, the CDR3 reads TGTGCCAGGACCCTGGGACAGCACCAAGAGACCCAGTACTTC. Amino acid sequence: CARTLGQHQETQYF.